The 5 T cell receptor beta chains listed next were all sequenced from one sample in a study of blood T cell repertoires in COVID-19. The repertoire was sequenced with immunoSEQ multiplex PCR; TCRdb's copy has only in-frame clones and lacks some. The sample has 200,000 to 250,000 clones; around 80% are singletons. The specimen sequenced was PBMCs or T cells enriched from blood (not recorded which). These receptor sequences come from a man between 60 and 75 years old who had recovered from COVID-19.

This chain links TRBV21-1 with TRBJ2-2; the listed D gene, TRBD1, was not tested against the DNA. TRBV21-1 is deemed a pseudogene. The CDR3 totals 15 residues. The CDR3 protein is CASSKGTGYTGELFF. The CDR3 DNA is TGTGCCAGCAGCAAAGGGACAGGATACACCGGGGAGCTGTTTTTT.

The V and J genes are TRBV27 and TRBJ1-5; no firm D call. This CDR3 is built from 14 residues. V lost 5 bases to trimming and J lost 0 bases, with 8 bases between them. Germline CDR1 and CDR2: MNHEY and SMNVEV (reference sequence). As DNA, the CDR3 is TGTGCCAGCAGTCCAGATTATAGCAATCAGCCCCAGCATTTT. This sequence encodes CASSPDYSNQPQHF.

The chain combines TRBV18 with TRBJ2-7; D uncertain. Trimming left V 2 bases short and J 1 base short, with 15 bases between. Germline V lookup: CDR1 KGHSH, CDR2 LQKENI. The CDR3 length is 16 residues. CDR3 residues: CASSPKIAGLSYEQYF. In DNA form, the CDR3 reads TGTGCCAGCTCACCAAAGATCGCAGGCCTATCCTACGAGCAGTACTTC. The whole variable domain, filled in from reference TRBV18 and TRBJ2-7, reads NAGVMQNPRHLVRRRGQEARLRCSPMKGHSHVYWYRQLPEEGLKFMVYLQKENIIDESGMPKERFSAEFPKEGPSILRIQQVVRGDSAAYFCASSPKIAGLSYEQYFGPGTRLTVT.

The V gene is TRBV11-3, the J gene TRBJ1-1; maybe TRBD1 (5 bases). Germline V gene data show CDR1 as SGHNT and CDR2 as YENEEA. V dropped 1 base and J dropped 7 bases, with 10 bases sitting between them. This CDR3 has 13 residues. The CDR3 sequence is CASSLGRDSEAFF. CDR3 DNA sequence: TGTGCCAGCAGCTTAGGCCGTGACAGTGAAGCTTTCTTT.

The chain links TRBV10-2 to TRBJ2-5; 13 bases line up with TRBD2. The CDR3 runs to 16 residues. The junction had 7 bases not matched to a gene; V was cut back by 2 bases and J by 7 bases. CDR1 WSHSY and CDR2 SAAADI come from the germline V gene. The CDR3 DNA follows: TGCGCCAGCAGTGAGACGGGACTAGCGGGGAGCGGGACCCAGTACTTC. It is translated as CASSETGLAGSGTQYF.